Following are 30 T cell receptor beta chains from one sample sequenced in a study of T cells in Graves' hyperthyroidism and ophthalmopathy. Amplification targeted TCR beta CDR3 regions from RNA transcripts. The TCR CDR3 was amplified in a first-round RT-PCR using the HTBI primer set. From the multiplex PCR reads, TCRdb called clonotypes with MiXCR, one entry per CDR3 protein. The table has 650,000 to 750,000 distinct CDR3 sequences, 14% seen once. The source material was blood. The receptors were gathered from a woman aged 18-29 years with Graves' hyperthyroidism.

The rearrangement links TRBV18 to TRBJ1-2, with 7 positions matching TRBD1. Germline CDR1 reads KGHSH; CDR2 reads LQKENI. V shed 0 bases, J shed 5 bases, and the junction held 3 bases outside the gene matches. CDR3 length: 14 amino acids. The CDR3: CASSPPDRSYGYTF. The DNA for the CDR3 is TGTGCCAGCTCACCACCGGACAGGTCTTATGGCTACACCTTC.

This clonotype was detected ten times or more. The chain's CDR3 is CASSLSRQLNTGELFF. In nucleotides, the CDR3 is TGTGCCAGCAGTTTATCTAGGCAGTTAAACACCGGGGAGCTGTTTTTT. This chain joins TRBV27 and TRBJ2-2; unclear D gene. The CDR3 loop spans 16 amino acids. The germline gives CDR1 MNHEY, CDR2 SMNVEV (reference sequence). V dropped 0 bases and J dropped 2 bases, with 10 bases sitting between them.

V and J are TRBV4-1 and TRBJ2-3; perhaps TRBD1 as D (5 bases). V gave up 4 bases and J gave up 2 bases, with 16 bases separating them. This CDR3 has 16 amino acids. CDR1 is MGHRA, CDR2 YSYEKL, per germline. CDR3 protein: CASSRRGDSPTDTQYF. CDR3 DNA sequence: TGCGCCAGCAGCCGCAGAGGCGACAGCCCCACAGATACGCAGTATTTT.

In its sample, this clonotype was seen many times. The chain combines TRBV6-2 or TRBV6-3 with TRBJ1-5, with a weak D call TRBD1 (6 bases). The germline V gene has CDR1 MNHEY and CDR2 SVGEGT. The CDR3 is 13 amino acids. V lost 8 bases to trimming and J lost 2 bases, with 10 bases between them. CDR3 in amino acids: CASQRQGNQPQHF. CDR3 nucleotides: TGTGCCAGCCAACGACAGGGCAATCAGCCCCAGCATTTT.

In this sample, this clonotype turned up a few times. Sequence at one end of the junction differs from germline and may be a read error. The CDR3 loop is CASSPSGGTDTRYF. The DNA for the CDR3 is TGTGCCAGCAGCCCCTCGGGAGGAACAGATACGCGGTATTTT. J is TRBJ2-3 and V is TRBV7-9; 7 nucleotides line up with TRBD2. The CDR3 consists of 14 residues. Germline loops: CDR1 SEHNR, CDR2 FQNEAQ (reference sequence).

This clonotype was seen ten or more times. The CDR3 DNA reads as TGTGCCTGGACTAGCGGGAGTTCAGATACGCAGTATTTT. Protein product: CAWTSGSSDTQYF. The rearrangement joins TRBV30 to TRBJ2-3, with 10 bases lining up with TRBD2. V trimming: 4 bases; J trimming: 4 bases; junction bases outside the gene matches: 2. CDR1 is GTSNPN and CDR2 is SVGIG in the germline V gene (reference sequence). The CDR3 runs 13 residues.

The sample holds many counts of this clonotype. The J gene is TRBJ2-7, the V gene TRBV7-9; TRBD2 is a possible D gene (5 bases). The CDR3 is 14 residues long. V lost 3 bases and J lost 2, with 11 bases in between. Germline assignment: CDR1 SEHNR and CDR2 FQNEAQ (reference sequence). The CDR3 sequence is CASSFPTTAYEQYF. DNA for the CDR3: TGTGCCAGCAGCTTTCCGACTACCGCCTACGAGCAGTACTTC.

The CDR3 DNA sequence: TGTGCCAGCTCACCGAGGCGGGGCCCCCTCCATGAGCAGTTCTTC. Residues: CASSPRRGPLHEQFF. The rearrangement links TRBV18 to TRBJ2-1; D is perhaps TRBD2 (6 bases). The CDR3 is 15 amino acids. In germline, CDR1 is KGHSH, CDR2 LQKENI. V lost 3 bases and J lost 8, with 17 bases in between. Combining the CDR3 with reference TRBV18 and TRBJ2-1 gives the whole variable domain NAGVMQNPRHLVRRRGQEARLRCSPMKGHSHVYWYRQLPEEGLKFMVYLQKENIIDESGMPKERFSAEFPKEGPSILRIQQVVRGDSAAYFCASSPRRGPLHEQFFGPGTRLTVL.

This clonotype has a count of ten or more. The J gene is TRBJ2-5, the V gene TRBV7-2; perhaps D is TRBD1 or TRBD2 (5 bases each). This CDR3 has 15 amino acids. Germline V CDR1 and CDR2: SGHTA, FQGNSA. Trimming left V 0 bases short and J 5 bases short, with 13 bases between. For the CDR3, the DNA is TGTGCCAGCAGCTTAGCGAGAGGGGCGGCGGAGACCCAGTACTTC. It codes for CASSLARGAAETQYF. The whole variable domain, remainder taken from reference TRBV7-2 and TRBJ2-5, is GAGVSQSPSNKVTEKGKDVELRCDPISGHTALYWYRQSLGQGLEFLIYFQGNSAPDKSGLPSDRFSAERTGGSVSTLTIQRTQQEDSAVYLCASSLARGAAETQYFGPGTRLLVL.

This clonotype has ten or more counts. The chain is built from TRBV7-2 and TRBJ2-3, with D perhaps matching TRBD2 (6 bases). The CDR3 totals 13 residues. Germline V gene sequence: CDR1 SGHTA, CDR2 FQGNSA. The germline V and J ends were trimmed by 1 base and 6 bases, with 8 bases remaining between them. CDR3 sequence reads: CASSLERVDTQYF. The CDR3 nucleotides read TGTGCCAGCAGCTTAGAGCGGGTTGATACGCAGTATTTT.

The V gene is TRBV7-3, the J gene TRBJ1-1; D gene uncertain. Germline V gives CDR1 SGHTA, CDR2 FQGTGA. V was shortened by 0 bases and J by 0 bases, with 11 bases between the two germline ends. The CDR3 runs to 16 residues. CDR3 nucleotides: TGTGCCAGCAGCTTAACAACAGCCAGATTGAACACTGAAGCTTTCTTT. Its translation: CASSLTTARLNTEAFF.

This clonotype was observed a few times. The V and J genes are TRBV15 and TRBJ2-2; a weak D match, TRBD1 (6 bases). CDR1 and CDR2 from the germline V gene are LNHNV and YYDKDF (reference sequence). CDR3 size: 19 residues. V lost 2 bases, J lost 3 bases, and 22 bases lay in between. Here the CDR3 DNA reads TGTGCCACCAGCAGATCATACTTTTTACAGGGCTTGGACACCGGGGAGCTGTTTTTT. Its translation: CATSRSYFLQGLDTGELFF. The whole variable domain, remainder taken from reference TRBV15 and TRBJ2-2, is DAMVIQNPRYQVTQFGKPVTLSCSQTLNHNVMYWYQQKSSQAPKLLFHYYDKDFNNEADTPDNFQSRRPNTSFCFLDIRSPGLGDTAMYLCATSRSYFLQGLDTGELFFGEGSRLTVL.

DNA of the CDR3: TGTGCCATCGGTGGGGACACCACCTACGAGCAGTACTTC. Translation: CAIGGDTTYEQYF. The chain employs TRBV10-3 and TRBJ2-7, with a tentative D call TRBD1 (6 bases). Germline-derived CDR1 and CDR2 are ENHRY and SYGVKD. The V end lost 8 bases, the J end lost 2 bases, and 13 bases lay between the germline ends. The CDR3 has 13 residues.

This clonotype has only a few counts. CDR3 sequence: CASSVVAGGSSGANVLTF. DNA of the CDR3: TGTGCCAGCAGCGTAGTGGCAGGGGGCTCCTCTGGGGCCAACGTCCTGACTTTC. The chain is built from TRBV9 and TRBJ2-6, with TRBD1 matching over 8 bases. The CDR3 has 18 amino acids. V lost 0 bases and J lost 0; bases outside the gene matches: 5. Germline V gene sequence: CDR1 SGDLS, CDR2 YYNGEE.

DNA of the CDR3: TGTGCCAGCAGTTACCGGACTAGCGGGAGGGACGAGCAGTACTTC. Protein: CASSYRTSGRDEQYF. The rearrangement links TRBV6-2 or TRBV6-3 to TRBJ2-7; TRBD2 agrees at 15 bases. Trimming took 2 bases from V and 5 from J; bases not matched to a gene: 1. The CDR3 has 15 amino acids. CDR1 and CDR2 (germline): MNHEY, SVGEGT.

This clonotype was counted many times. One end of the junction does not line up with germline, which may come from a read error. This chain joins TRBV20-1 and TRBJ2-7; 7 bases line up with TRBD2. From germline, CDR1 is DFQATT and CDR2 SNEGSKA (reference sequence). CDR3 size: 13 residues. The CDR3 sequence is CSARGGRTYKQYF. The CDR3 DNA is TGCAGTGCTAGAGGCGGGAGAACCTACAAGCAGTACTTC.

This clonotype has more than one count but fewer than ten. This chain's CDR3 is CASSRTAASNQPQHF. CDR3 DNA sequence: TGTGCCAGTAGTAGGACGGCAGCAAGCAATCAGCCCCAGCATTTT. The chain is built from TRBV19 and TRBJ1-5; D is undetermined. Trimming cost V 4 bases and J 1 base, with 11 bases left between them. Looked up from germline, CDR1 is LNHDA and CDR2 is SQIVND (reference sequence). This CDR3 contains 15 residues.

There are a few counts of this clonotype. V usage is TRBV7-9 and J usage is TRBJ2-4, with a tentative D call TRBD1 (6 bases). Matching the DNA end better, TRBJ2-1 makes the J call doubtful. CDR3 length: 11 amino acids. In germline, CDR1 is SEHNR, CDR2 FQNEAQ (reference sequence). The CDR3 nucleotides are TGTGCCAGCAGTCCTACAGGGTTTCAGTTCTTC. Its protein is CASSPTGFQFF.

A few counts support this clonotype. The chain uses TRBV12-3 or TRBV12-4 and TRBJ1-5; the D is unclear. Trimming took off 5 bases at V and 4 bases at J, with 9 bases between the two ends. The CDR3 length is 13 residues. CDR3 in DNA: TGTGCCAGCAGTAAGGGTTCTAATCAGCCCCAGCATTTT. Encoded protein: CASSKGSNQPQHF.

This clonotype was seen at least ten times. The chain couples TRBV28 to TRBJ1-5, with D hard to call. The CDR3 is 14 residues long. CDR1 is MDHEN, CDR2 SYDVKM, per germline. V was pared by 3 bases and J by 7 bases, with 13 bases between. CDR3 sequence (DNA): TGTGCCAGCAGTTTGTTTGGGGTTGACCAGCCCCAGCATTTT. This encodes CASSLFGVDQPQHF.

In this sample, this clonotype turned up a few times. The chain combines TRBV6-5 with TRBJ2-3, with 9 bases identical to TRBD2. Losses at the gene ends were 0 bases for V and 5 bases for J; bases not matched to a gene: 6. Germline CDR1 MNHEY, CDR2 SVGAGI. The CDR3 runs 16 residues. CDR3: CASSYSPSGKQDTQYF. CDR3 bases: TGTGCCAGCAGTTACTCGCCTAGCGGGAAACAAGATACGCAGTATTTT.

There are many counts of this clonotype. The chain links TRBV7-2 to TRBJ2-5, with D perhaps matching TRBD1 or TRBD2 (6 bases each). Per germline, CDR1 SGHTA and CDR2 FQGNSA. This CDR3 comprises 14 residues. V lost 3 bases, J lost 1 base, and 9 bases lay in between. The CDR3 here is CASSFGGGQETQYF. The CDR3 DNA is TGTGCCAGCAGCTTCGGAGGGGGCCAAGAGACCCAGTACTTC.

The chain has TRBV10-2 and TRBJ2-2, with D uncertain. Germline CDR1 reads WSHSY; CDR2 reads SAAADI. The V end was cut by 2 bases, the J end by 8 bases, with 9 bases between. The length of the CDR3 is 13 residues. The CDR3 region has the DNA TGCGCCAGCAGTGAGGCGGCCTATGGGGAGCTGTTTTTT. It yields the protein CASSEAAYGELFF.

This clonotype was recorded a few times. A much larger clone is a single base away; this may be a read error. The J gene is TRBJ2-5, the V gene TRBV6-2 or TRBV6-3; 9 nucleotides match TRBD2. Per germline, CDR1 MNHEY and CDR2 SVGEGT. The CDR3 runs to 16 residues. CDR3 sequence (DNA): TGTGCCGGCAGTGTCATAGCGGGAGCCCTCCGTGAGACCCAGTACTTC. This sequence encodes CAGSVIAGALRETQYF.

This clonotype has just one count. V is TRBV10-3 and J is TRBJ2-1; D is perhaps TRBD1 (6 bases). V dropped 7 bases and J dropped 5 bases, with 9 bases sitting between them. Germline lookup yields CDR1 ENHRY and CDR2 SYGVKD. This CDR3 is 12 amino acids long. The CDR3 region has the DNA TGTGCCATCACCGGACAGAACAATGAGCAGTTCTTC. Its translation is CAITGQNNEQFF.

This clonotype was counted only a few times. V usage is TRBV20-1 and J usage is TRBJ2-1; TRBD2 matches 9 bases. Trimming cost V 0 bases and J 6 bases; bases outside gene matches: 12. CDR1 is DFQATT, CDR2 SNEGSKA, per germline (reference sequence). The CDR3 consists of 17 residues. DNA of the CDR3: TGCAGTGCTAGAGATCAAACGGCGGGAGGGAGCCCCAATGAGCAGTTCTTC. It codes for CSARDQTAGGSPNEQFF.

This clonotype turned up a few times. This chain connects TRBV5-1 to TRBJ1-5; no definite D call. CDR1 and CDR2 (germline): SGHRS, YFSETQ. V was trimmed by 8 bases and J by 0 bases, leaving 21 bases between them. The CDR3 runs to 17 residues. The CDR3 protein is CARKVNTGCYSNQPQHF. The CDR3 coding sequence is TGCGCCAGGAAAGTTAATACCGGGTGCTATAGCAATCAGCCCCAGCATTTT. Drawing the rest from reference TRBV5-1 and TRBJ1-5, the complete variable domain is KAGVTQTPRYLIKTRGQQVTLSCSPISGHRSVSWYQQTPGQGLQFLFEYFSETQRNKGNFPGRFSGRQFSNSRSEMNVSTLELGDSALYLCARKVNTGCYSNQPQHFGDGTRLSIL.

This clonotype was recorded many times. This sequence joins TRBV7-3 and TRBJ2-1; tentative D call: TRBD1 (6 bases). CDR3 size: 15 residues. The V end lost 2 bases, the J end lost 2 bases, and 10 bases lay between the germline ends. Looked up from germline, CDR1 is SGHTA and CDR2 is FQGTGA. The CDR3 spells CASSLEGTTYNEQFF. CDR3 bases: TGTGCCAGCAGCTTAGAGGGGACAACCTACAATGAGCAGTTCTTC. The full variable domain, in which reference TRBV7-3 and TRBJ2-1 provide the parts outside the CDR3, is GAGVSQTPSNKVTEKGKYVELRCDPISGHTALYWYRQSLGQGPEFLIYFQGTGAADDSGLPNDRFFAVRPEGSVSTLKIQRTERGDSAVYLCASSLEGTTYNEQFFGPGTRLTVL.

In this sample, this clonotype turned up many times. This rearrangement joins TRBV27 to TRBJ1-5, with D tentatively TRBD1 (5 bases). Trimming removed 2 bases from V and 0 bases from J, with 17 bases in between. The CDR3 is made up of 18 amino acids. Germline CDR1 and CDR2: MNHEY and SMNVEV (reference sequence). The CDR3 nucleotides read TGTGCCAGCAGTTTAAGTGGGACCGACCACTATAGCAATCAGCCCCAGCATTTT. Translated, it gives CASSLSGTDHYSNQPQHF.

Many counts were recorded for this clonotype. CDR3 sequence reads: CASKGNEQYF. CDR3 sequence (DNA): TGTGCCAGCAAAGGAAACGAGCAGTACTTC. This chain uses TRBV3-1 with TRBJ2-7; no definite D call. The germline V gene has CDR1 LGHDT and CDR2 YNNKEL (reference sequence). The CDR3 consists of 10 residues. V was shortened by 7 bases and J by 5 bases, with 6 bases between the two germline ends.